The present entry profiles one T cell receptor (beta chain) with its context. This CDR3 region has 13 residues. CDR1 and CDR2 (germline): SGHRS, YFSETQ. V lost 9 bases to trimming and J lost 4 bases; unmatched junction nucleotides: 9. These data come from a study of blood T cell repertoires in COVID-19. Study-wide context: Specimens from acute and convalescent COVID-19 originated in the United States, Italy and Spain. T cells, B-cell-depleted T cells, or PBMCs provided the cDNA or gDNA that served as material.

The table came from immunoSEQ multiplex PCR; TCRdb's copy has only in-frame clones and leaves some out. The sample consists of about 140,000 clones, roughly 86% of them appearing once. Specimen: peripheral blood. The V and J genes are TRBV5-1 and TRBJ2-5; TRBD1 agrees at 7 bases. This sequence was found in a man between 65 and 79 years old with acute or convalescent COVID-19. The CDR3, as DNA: TGCGCCACAGGGACAGAGGGATCAGAGACCCAGTACTTC. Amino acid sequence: CATGTEGSETQYF.